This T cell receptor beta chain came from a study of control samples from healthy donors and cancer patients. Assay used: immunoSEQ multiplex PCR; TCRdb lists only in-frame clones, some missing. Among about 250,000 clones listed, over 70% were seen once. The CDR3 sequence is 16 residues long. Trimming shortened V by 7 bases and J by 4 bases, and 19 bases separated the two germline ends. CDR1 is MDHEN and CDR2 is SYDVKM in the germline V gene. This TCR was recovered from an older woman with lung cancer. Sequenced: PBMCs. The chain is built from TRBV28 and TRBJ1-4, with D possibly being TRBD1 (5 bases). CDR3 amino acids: CASKMGTGVNNEKLFF. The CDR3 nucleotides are TGTGCCAGCAAGATGGGGACGGGGGTGAATAATGAAAAACTGTTTTTT.